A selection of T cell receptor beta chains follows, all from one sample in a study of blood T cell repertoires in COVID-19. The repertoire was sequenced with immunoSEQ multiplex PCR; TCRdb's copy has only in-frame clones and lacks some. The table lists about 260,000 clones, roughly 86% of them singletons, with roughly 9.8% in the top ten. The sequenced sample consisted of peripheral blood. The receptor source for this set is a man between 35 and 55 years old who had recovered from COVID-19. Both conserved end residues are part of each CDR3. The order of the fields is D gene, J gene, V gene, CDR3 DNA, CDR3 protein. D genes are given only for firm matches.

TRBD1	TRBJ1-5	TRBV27	TGTGCCAGCAGTCCCTCAGGGGGGACAGCGAATCCGCCCCAGCATTTT	CASSPSGGTANPPQHF
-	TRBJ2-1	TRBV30	TGTGCCTGGAGTGTCGGGGTTTGGACCCTAGCTAATGAGCAGTTCTTC	CAWSVGVWTLANEQFF
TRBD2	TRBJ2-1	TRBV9	TGTGCCAGCAGCGTAGGTTGGACTAGCGGAGGGGGGCGGTTTTACAATGAGCAGTTCTTC	CASSVGWTSGGGRFYNEQFF
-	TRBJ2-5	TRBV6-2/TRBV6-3	TGTGCCAGCAGTTACCGGCGGGCCGGGGACCAGTACTTC	CASSYRRAGDQYF
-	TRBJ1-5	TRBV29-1	TGCAGCGTTGAGCAGGGGACCAATCAGCCCCAGCATTTT	CSVEQGTNQPQHF
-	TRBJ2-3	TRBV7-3	TGTGCCAGCAGCCCCCCCTCCGATACGCAGTATTTT	CASSPPSDTQYF
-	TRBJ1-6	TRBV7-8	TGTGCCAGCAGCGCACAGGGAGACGGTTCACCCCTCCACTTT	CASSAQGDGSPLHF
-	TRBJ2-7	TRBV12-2	TGTGTAAGTCGCTTAATAAGGGAGCGCTGTGGCGAGCAGTACTTC	CVSRLIRERCGEQYF
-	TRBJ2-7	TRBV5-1	TGCGCCAGCAGCCTCCGACAGGCCTCCTCCTACGAGCAGTACTTC	CASSLRQASSYEQYF
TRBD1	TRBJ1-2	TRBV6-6	TGTGCCAGCAGTAATAACAGGGGGCGAAACTATGGCTACACCTTC	CASSNNRGRNYGYTF
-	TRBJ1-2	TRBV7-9	TGTGCCAGCAGCTTAGCGGGGGGGCCCGGTGGCTACACCTTC	CASSLAGGPGGYTF
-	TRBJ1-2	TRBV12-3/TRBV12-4	TGTGCCAGCAGTCGCGACCTTTCGCGGGGCTACACCTTC	CASSRDLSRGYTF